These T cell receptor beta chains were read from a single sample in a study of spatial heterogeneity in lung cancer. TCRdb re-called the 5' RACE reads through MiXCR, storing one row per CDR3 protein. The data show roughly 24,000 distinct CDR3 sequences, with 8.5% to 10% seen just once and roughly 21% held by the top ten. Specimen: PBMCs, collected at follow-up. Every receptor here comes from a male donor with early-stage non-small cell lung cancer. CDR3s include the opening cysteine and the closing phenylalanine or tryptophan. D genes are given only for firm matches. Expanded clones get a size class; other rows say once, few or many, or leave the size out.

clone size: NA
D gene: NA
J gene: TRBJ2-5
V gene: TRBV29-1
CDR3 DNA: TGCAGCGTATCGACGGCTCAAGAGACCCAGTACTTC
CDR3 protein: CSVSTAQETQYF

clone size: many
D gene: NA
J gene: TRBJ1-4
V gene: TRBV15
CDR3 DNA: TGTGCCACCAGCAGAGATCGAGGGCGAGAGAATGAAAAACTGTTTTTT
CDR3 protein: CATSRDRGRENEKLFF

clone size: many
D gene: NA
J gene: TRBJ2-3
V gene: TRBV27
CDR3 DNA: TGTGCCAGCAGTCCATTCGGACACGAGTACACAGATACGCAGTATTTT
CDR3 protein: CASSPFGHEYTDTQYF

clone size: many
D gene: NA
J gene: TRBJ1-2
V gene: TRBV12-3/TRBV12-4
CDR3 DNA: TGTGCCAGCAGTTTATTAAAAACGAATCCCAATGGCTACACCTTC
CDR3 protein: CASSLLKTNPNGYTF

clone size: NA
D gene: NA
J gene: TRBJ2-5
V gene: TRBV7-2
CDR3 DNA: TGTGCCAGCAGCTTGAACAGAATCCAAGAGACCCAGTACTTC
CDR3 protein: CASSLNRIQETQYF

clone size: NA
D gene: TRBD2
J gene: TRBJ2-5
V gene: TRBV7-9
CDR3 DNA: TGTGCCAGCAGCTTTGGACTAGCGCCCCAAGAGACCCAGTACTTC
CDR3 protein: CASSFGLAPQETQYF

clone size: many
D gene: NA
J gene: TRBJ1-5
V gene: TRBV20-1
CDR3 DNA: TGCAGTGCTGTTCGGGAGAACTATAGCAATCAGCCCCAGCATTTT
CDR3 protein: CSAVRENYSNQPQHF

clone size: many
D gene: NA
J gene: TRBJ2-7
V gene: TRBV10-3
CDR3 DNA: TGTGCCATCAGTGACCGTCAGGGGCCTGCCTACGAGCAGTACTTC
CDR3 protein: CAISDRQGPAYEQYF

clone size: NA
D gene: TRBD1
J gene: TRBJ1-5
V gene: TRBV6-2/TRBV6-3
CDR3 DNA: TGTGCCAGCAGTTACCACCCTAGGACAGGATTAGATCAGCCCCGGCATTTT
CDR3 protein: CASSYHPRTGLDQPRHF

clone size: many
D gene: NA
J gene: TRBJ2-3
V gene: TRBV4-2
CDR3 DNA: TGTGCCAGCAGCCAAGTAGGGGGGCTAGATACGCAGTATTTT
CDR3 protein: CASSQVGGLDTQYF

clone size: once
D gene: NA
J gene: TRBJ2-4
V gene: TRBV20-1
CDR3 DNA: TGCAGTGCTAGAGGGCAGGGCAACGGAAACATTCAGTACTTC
CDR3 protein: CSARGQGNGNIQYF

clone size: many
D gene: NA
J gene: TRBJ2-1
V gene: TRBV29-1
CDR3 DNA: TGCAGCGCCCAAATCGGACACCTCTACAATGAGCAGTTCTTC
CDR3 protein: CSAQIGHLYNEQFF

clone size: NA
D gene: NA
J gene: TRBJ1-4
V gene: TRBV20-1
CDR3 DNA: TGCAGTGCTCCGAGACAGGATGAAAAACTGTTTTTT
CDR3 protein: CSAPRQDEKLFF

clone size: NA
D gene: NA
J gene: TRBJ1-1
V gene: TRBV6-2/TRBV6-3
CDR3 DNA: TGTGCCAGCAGTTACTCGTTCACTGAAGCTTTCTTT
CDR3 protein: CASSYSFTEAFF

clone size: many
D gene: TRBD1
J gene: TRBJ1-1
V gene: TRBV7-9
CDR3 DNA: TGTGCCAGCAGCTGGGGACAGGGGCTGTACACTGAAGCTTTCTTT
CDR3 protein: CASSWGQGLYTEAFF

clone size: many
D gene: NA
J gene: TRBJ1-1
V gene: TRBV7-9
CDR3 DNA: TGTGCCAGCAGCTTAATGGGGGGAAGCACTGAAGCTTTCTTT
CDR3 protein: CASSLMGGSTEAFF

clone size: medium-sized
D gene: NA
J gene: TRBJ2-2
V gene: TRBV24-1
CDR3 DNA: TGTGCCACCCAGGGGGGGACCGGGGAGCTGTTTTTT
CDR3 protein: CATQGGTGELFF

clone size: medium-sized
D gene: NA
J gene: TRBJ2-7
V gene: TRBV27
CDR3 DNA: TGTGCCAGCAGAGGGCAGCCACGCGAGCAGTACTTC
CDR3 protein: CASRGQPREQYF

clone size: few
D gene: NA
J gene: TRBJ1-6
V gene: TRBV7-9
CDR3 DNA: TGTGCCAGCAGCTTCCCACGGAGCTCCTATAATTCACCCCTCCACTTT
CDR3 protein: CASSFPRSSYNSPLHF

clone size: few
D gene: NA
J gene: TRBJ2-3
V gene: TRBV24-1
CDR3 DNA: TGTGCCACCAGGGATTACACAGATACGCAGTATTTT
CDR3 protein: CATRDYTDTQYF

clone size: few
D gene: NA
J gene: TRBJ2-7
V gene: TRBV5-3
CDR3 DNA: TGTGCCAGAAGCTTGGAGGTTACCTACGAGCAGTACTTC
CDR3 protein: CARSLEVTYEQYF

clone size: many
D gene: NA
J gene: TRBJ1-1
V gene: TRBV6-2/TRBV6-3
CDR3 DNA: TGTGCCAGCACCCTTAGGACCGCGAGCACTGAAGCTTTCTTT
CDR3 protein: CASTLRTASTEAFF

clone size: NA
D gene: NA
J gene: TRBJ2-5
V gene: TRBV28
CDR3 DNA: TGTGCCATCACACCGGGGGCGGGAGAGACCCAGTACTTC
CDR3 protein: CAITPGAGETQYF

clone size: NA
D gene: NA
J gene: TRBJ2-1
V gene: TRBV6-2/TRBV6-3
CDR3 DNA: TGTGCCAGCAGTTGGACTCAATCCCTCTCCAATGAGCAGTTCTTC
CDR3 protein: CASSWTQSLSNEQFF

clone size: many
D gene: NA
J gene: TRBJ2-2
V gene: TRBV7-9
CDR3 DNA: TGTGCCAGCAGCTTTGACAGTAACACCGGGGAGCTGTTTTTT
CDR3 protein: CASSFDSNTGELFF

clone size: NA
D gene: NA
J gene: TRBJ1-1
V gene: TRBV7-2
CDR3 DNA: TGTGCCAGCAGCTTTTTGGCGTCAAACACTGAAGCTTTCTTT
CDR3 protein: CASSFLASNTEAFF

clone size: NA
D gene: TRBD2
J gene: TRBJ2-1
V gene: TRBV6-1
CDR3 DNA: TGTGCCATCTTAGCGGGGGGGCAAAGTGAGCAGTTCTTC
CDR3 protein: CAILAGGQSEQFF

clone size: few
D gene: NA
J gene: TRBJ2-3
V gene: TRBV29-1
CDR3 DNA: TGCAGCGTTGAAGCCCCAGATACGCAGTATTTT
CDR3 protein: CSVEAPDTQYF

clone size: many
D gene: NA
J gene: TRBJ2-3
V gene: TRBV6-5
CDR3 DNA: TGTGCCAGCAGCCAAAGGTACTCTAGCACAGATACGCAGTATTTT
CDR3 protein: CASSQRYSSTDTQYF

clone size: few
D gene: NA
J gene: TRBJ2-2
V gene: TRBV2
CDR3 DNA: TGTGCCAGCAGTGAGACCAATTCGGGCACCGGGGAGCTGTTTTTT
CDR3 protein: CASSETNSGTGELFF

clone size: NA
D gene: NA
J gene: TRBJ1-6
V gene: TRBV28
CDR3 DNA: TGTGCCAGCAGTAACGTTAATTCACCCCTCCACTTT
CDR3 protein: CASSNVNSPLHF

clone size: NA
D gene: NA
J gene: TRBJ1-4
V gene: TRBV25-1
CDR3 DNA: TGTGCCAGCATTGGGTCCGGTCCTGAAAAACTGTTTTTT
CDR3 protein: CASIGSGPEKLFF

clone size: few
D gene: NA
J gene: TRBJ2-5
V gene: TRBV12-3/TRBV12-4
CDR3 DNA: TGTGCCAGCAGCCCCCGGGGGGCCTTGGTCCAAGAGACCCAGTACTTC
CDR3 protein: CASSPRGALVQETQYF

clone size: few
D gene: TRBD1
J gene: TRBJ2-2
V gene: TRBV2
CDR3 DNA: TGTGCCAGCAGTCAGCCCTTACAGGGGGCGCACACCGGGGAGCTGTTTTTT
CDR3 protein: CASSQPLQGAHTGELFF

clone size: NA
D gene: TRBD1
J gene: TRBJ2-1
V gene: TRBV11-2
CDR3 DNA: TGTGCCAGCAGCTCGGACAGGTCGAACAATGAGCAGTTCTTC
CDR3 protein: CASSSDRSNNEQFF

clone size: NA
D gene: NA
J gene: TRBJ2-1
V gene: TRBV29-1
CDR3 DNA: TGCAGCGTTGAACGTGGGGCCGCGTACAATGAGCAGTTCTTC
CDR3 protein: CSVERGAAYNEQFF

clone size: NA
D gene: TRBD1
J gene: TRBJ2-7
V gene: TRBV5-1
CDR3 DNA: TGCGCCAGCAGCTTGGCCATTGACAGGGTGGTGGACGAGCAGTACTTC
CDR3 protein: CASSLAIDRVVDEQYF

clone size: NA
D gene: NA
J gene: TRBJ1-3
V gene: TRBV5-1
CDR3 DNA: TGCGCCAGCCGGGATGGGCCGAACTCTGGAAACACCATATATTTT
CDR3 protein: CASRDGPNSGNTIYF

clone size: NA
D gene: NA
J gene: TRBJ1-2
V gene: TRBV29-1
CDR3 DNA: TGCAGCGCGGTAAGGGTCGGGGGCTCCTATGGCTACACCTTC
CDR3 protein: CSAVRVGGSYGYTF

clone size: few
D gene: NA
J gene: TRBJ1-1
V gene: TRBV11-1
CDR3 DNA: TGTGCCAGCAGCTTAACAGAAAAGAACACTGAAGCTTTCTTT
CDR3 protein: CASSLTEKNTEAFF

clone size: many
D gene: TRBD1
J gene: TRBJ2-4
V gene: TRBV5-1
CDR3 DNA: TGCGCCAGCAGCGGGGGACAGATAGCCAAAAACATTCAGTACTTC
CDR3 protein: CASSGGQIAKNIQYF

clone size: many
D gene: TRBD1
J gene: TRBJ1-4
V gene: TRBV5-1
CDR3 DNA: TGCGCCAGCAGCTTGGGCTCAGGGACAGGCGAAAAACTGTTTTTT
CDR3 protein: CASSLGSGTGEKLFF

clone size: many
D gene: TRBD1
J gene: TRBJ2-6
V gene: TRBV10-3
CDR3 DNA: TGTGCCGTGGGTAGGGGACAGCCGTACTCTGGGGCCAACGTCCTGACTTTC
CDR3 protein: CAVGRGQPYSGANVLTF

clone size: many
D gene: NA
J gene: TRBJ2-2
V gene: TRBV7-9
CDR3 DNA: TGTGCCAGCAGCCTAAAATCCACCGGGGAGCTGTTTTTT
CDR3 protein: CASSLKSTGELFF

clone size: few
D gene: NA
J gene: TRBJ2-7
V gene: TRBV7-8
CDR3 DNA: TGTGCCAGCAGCCGGGACCGACTTGGGGAGCAGTACTTC
CDR3 protein: CASSRDRLGEQYF

clone size: few
D gene: TRBD1
J gene: TRBJ2-7
V gene: TRBV4-3
CDR3 DNA: TGCGCCAGCAGCCAAACGACAGGGGCCTACGAGCAGTACTTC
CDR3 protein: CASSQTTGAYEQYF

clone size: NA
D gene: TRBD1
J gene: TRBJ1-1
V gene: TRBV18
CDR3 DNA: TGTGCCAGCTCAAGCGGCCAGGGGGGCGTTGGCACTGAAGCTTTCTTT
CDR3 protein: CASSSGQGGVGTEAFF

clone size: NA
D gene: TRBD1
J gene: TRBJ1-5
V gene: TRBV29-1
CDR3 DNA: TGCAGCGTTCTGACAGGGCCTTATAGCAATCAGCCCCAGCATTTT
CDR3 protein: CSVLTGPYSNQPQHF

clone size: NA
D gene: TRBD1
J gene: TRBJ1-2
V gene: TRBV5-1
CDR3 DNA: TGCGCCAGCAGCTTCCGGACAGGGGAAGATGGCTACACCTTC
CDR3 protein: CASSFRTGEDGYTF

clone size: NA
D gene: TRBD2
J gene: TRBJ2-3
V gene: TRBV5-1
CDR3 DNA: TGCGCCAGCAGCTTGGTGGCTAGCGGGTCCGATACGCAGTATTTT
CDR3 protein: CASSLVASGSDTQYF